This T cell receptor beta chain was recovered during a study of cytomegalovirus exposure and HLA in healthy donors. Findings and limits, study-wide: According to reports, the classifier identified cytomegalovirus status with high specificity and sensitivity. Among TCR beta chains, those listed as cytomegalovirus-associated numbered 164.

With 60 Vbeta and 13 Jbeta primers, the PCR was carried out. Study processing details: A later analysis tallied 65 million to 85 million unique TCR beta chains, 9.5 million to 14 million of them shared. Produced via immunoSEQ multiplex PCR; TCRdb's table is partial and in-frame only. V and J calls and clone size come straight from that table; D and trimming were deduced from the DNA. The sample carries approximately 120,000 clones, around 85% recorded once. As regards this clone: Its cognate antigen is unknown.

The germline V gene has CDR1 MDHEN and CDR2 SYDVKM. This CDR3 is 14 amino acids long. V dropped 3 bases and J dropped 6; count of bases not matched to a gene: 1. This TCR was recovered from a woman in her 30s in good health and CMV-seropositive. The V gene is TRBV28, the J gene TRBJ2-2, with 10 bases matching TRBD1. Sequencing was performed on PBMCs. The CDR3 protein is CASSFGTGAGELFF. CDR3 in DNA: TGTGCCAGCAGTTTTGGGACAGGGGCCGGGGAGCTGTTTTTT.